A single sample gave rise to the 23 T cell receptor beta chains below, sequenced in a study of identical twins. TCRdb re-analysed the 5' RACE reads in MiXCR, keeping a single row per CDR3 protein. Of roughly 710,000 distinct CDR3 sequences detected, around 5.7% appear once; the ten largest clones hold 1.5% to 2%. Sequencing input: naive T cells sorted from blood. The receptor source for this set is a man in his late teens or twenties in good health.

This clonotype was picked up one time. A much larger clone lies one base from this, so it may be a read error. Here the CDR3 reads CASSQTGKNQPQHF. The DNA of the CDR3 is TGTGCCAGCAGCCAGACAGGGAAAAATCAGCCCCAGCATTTT. This rearrangement joins TRBV6-1 to TRBJ1-5; 7 nucleotides line up with TRBD1. The germline CDR1 and CDR2 sequences are MNHNS and SASEGT. There are 14 residues in the CDR3. Trimming at V came to 6 bases and at J to 4 bases, leaving 6 bases not matched to a gene.

This clonotype has a count of ten or more. V gene TRBV25-1 combines with J gene TRBJ1-6; a possible D gene is TRBD1 (5 bases). Germline V CDR1 and CDR2: MGHDK, SYGVNS. V was clipped by 2 bases and J by 10 bases, with 12 bases between them. The CDR3 covers 14 residues. The CDR3 spells CASSEPRGGSPLHF. The CDR3 DNA reads as TGTGCCAGCAGTGAACCCCGGGGGGGATCACCCCTCCACTTT.

In this sample, this clonotype turned up many times. The chain employs TRBV29-1 and TRBJ2-1; perhaps TRBD2 as D (5 bases). This CDR3 has 13 amino acids. The V end lost 5 bases, the J end lost 2 bases, and 10 bases lay between the germline ends. Germline assignment: CDR1 SQVTM and CDR2 ANQGSEA. CDR3 amino acids: CSVTEGPYNEQFF. CDR3 nucleotides: TGCAGCGTTACCGAGGGCCCCTACAATGAGCAGTTCTTC.

The chain links TRBV3-1 to TRBJ2-3; 7 bases fit TRBD2. From germline, CDR1 is LGHDT and CDR2 YNNKEL (reference sequence). The V segment lost 1 base and the J segment 3 bases; nucleotides outside the gene matches: 10. The CDR3 totals 17 residues. The CDR3 DNA is TGTGCCAGCAGCCAAGTAGGATGGGGGAGGGTGACAGATACGCAGTATTTT. Its translation is CASSQVGWGRVTDTQYF.

The rearrangement links TRBV11-1 to TRBJ2-3; possibly TRBD2 for D (6 bases). The CDR3 consists of 18 residues. Trimming pared 4 bases from V and 1 base from J, leaving 21 bases between. Germline V gives CDR1 SGHAT, CDR2 FQDESV (reference sequence). The CDR3 loop is CASSSPIWAGLGTDTQYF. The CDR3 nucleotides read TGTGCCAGCAGCTCCCCGATTTGGGCGGGGCTTGGCACAGATACGCAGTATTTT.

CDR3 nucleotide sequence: TGTGCCAGCGCTAGCGGGAAAGAGACCCAGTACTTC. It codes for CASASGKETQYF. The rearrangement uses TRBV6-6 and TRBJ2-5; 9 positions agree with TRBD2. CDR3 length: 12 residues. Germline V CDR1 and CDR2: MNHNY, SVGAGI (reference sequence). The junction had 1 base not matched to a gene; V was cut back by 8 bases and J by 3 bases.

This chain uses TRBV6-2 or TRBV6-3 with TRBJ2-2, with 13 bases fitting TRBD2. Germline values: CDR1 MNHEY, CDR2 SVGEGT. This CDR3 is 16 amino acids long. The V and J ends lost 6 bases and 4 bases, in that order; junction bases with no gene match: 5. CDR3 coding DNA: TGTGCCAGCAGCCGGACTAGCGGGAGCGGCACCGGGGAGCTGTTTTTT. The encoded protein is CASSRTSGSGTGELFF.

The J gene is TRBJ1-2, the V gene TRBV11-2; 10 bases line up with TRBD1. This CDR3 is built from 14 residues. J gave up 7 bases and V 3 bases, and 5 bases lay outside the gene matches. Germline V gene lookup returns CDR1 SGHAT and CDR2 FQNNGV. CDR3 sequence: CASSLTGGAGGYTF. CDR3 in DNA: TGTGCCAGCAGCTTGACAGGGGGCGCAGGTGGCTACACCTTC.

This clonotype was picked up a small number of times. DNA for the CDR3: TGTGCCAGCAGTTTAGGGACCGTCCCACTAGAGCAGTTCTTC. Translated, it gives CASSLGTVPLEQFF. The V and J genes are TRBV27 and TRBJ2-1, with D perhaps matching TRBD1 or TRBD2 (5 bases each). The ends were cut back, 2 bases at V and 10 bases at J, with 15 bases in the middle. This CDR3 contains 14 residues. CDR1 MNHEY and CDR2 SMNVEV come from the germline V gene (reference sequence).

The table lists this clonotype with many counts. The chain employs TRBV4-2 and TRBJ2-7, with D tentatively TRBD2 (5 bases). The length of the CDR3 is 16 residues. Trimming removed 1 base from V and 1 base from J, with 14 bases in between. Germline V gives CDR1 LGHNA, CDR2 YNFKEQ. CDR3: CASSQVGRVGSYEQYF. The CDR3 nucleotides are TGTGCCAGCAGCCAAGTAGGGCGGGTGGGATCCTACGAGCAGTACTTC.

This clonotype was detected a few times. This chain connects TRBV28 to TRBJ2-7; 11 nucleotides match TRBD2. Unmatched junction bases numbered 6, after V lost 5 bases and J lost 3 bases. The germline gives CDR1 MDHEN, CDR2 SYDVKM. This CDR3 has 15 residues. The CDR3 DNA follows: TGTGCCAGCAGTGGTGGACTAGCGGGCAGCTACGAGCAGTACGTC. Translating it yields CASSGGLAGSYEQYV.

This clonotype was observed a few times. This sequence joins TRBV18 and TRBJ2-7; 8 bases map to TRBD2. This CDR3 contains 15 residues. Germline-derived CDR1 and CDR2 are KGHSH and LQKENI. V trimming: 2 bases; J trimming: 6 bases; junction bases outside the gene matches: 9. The CDR3 is CASSPMGLVHSEQYF. CDR3 bases: TGTGCCAGCTCACCAATGGGACTAGTCCATAGCGAGCAGTACTTC.

The sample holds many counts of this clonotype. The chain employs TRBV5-1 and TRBJ1-1; TRBD1 matches 8 bases. V shed 5 bases and J 5 bases; nucleotides not matched to a gene: 5. The germline V gene has CDR1 SGHRS and CDR2 YFSETQ. CDR3 size: 13 residues. This chain's CDR3 is CASRSTGETEAFF. For the CDR3, the DNA is TGCGCCAGCAGATCGACAGGGGAGACTGAAGCTTTCTTT.

This clonotype was counted a few times. This sequence joins TRBV6-5 and TRBJ1-5; a possible D gene is TRBD1 (5 bases). The CDR3 spans 14 residues. Looked up from germline, CDR1 is MNHEY and CDR2 is SVGAGI. Between the trimmed V and J ends, which lost 1 base and 6 bases, there was a span of 10 bases. This CDR3 is CASSYLIRGQPQHF. Here the CDR3 DNA reads TGTGCCAGCAGTTACTTAATTAGGGGTCAGCCCCAGCATTTT.

This clonotype was picked up a small number of times. The rearrangement joins TRBV28 to TRBJ2-7; TRBD1 matches 7 bases. Losses at the gene ends were 8 bases for V and 3 bases for J; bases not matched to a gene: 4. CDR1 is MDHEN, CDR2 SYDVKM, per germline. This CDR3 contains 12 residues. DNA of the CDR3: TGTGCCAGCCTTCGGGACAGCTACGAGCAGTACTTC. Its protein is CASLRDSYEQYF.

J is TRBJ2-1 and V is TRBV7-8, with TRBD1 matching over 9 bases. Germline loops: CDR1 SGHVS, CDR2 FQNEAQ. V lost 5 bases, J lost 5 bases, and 10 bases stayed unmatched. The CDR3 has 16 amino acids. The CDR3 nucleotides read TGTGCCAGCAGCCTAACGAGGACAGGGGACAACAATGAGCAGTTCTTC. Translation gives CASSLTRTGDNNEQFF.

This clonotype was counted many times. The rearrangement links TRBV5-1 to TRBJ2-2; D is possibly TRBD1 (6 bases). V was trimmed by 5 bases and J by 9 bases, leaving 23 bases between them. Germline V lookup: CDR1 SGHRS, CDR2 YFSETQ. The CDR3 is made up of 16 amino acids. In nucleotides, the CDR3 is TGCGCCAGCAGGCCCGCAGGGAAGGGACGGGACAGGGAGCTGTTTTTT. Protein product: CASRPAGKGRDRELFF.

The chain recombines TRBV20-1 with TRBJ2-1; the D gene is possibly TRBD2 (5 bases). The ends were cut back, 6 bases at V and 2 bases at J, with 11 bases in the middle. CDR3 length: 13 amino acids. Germline V CDR1 and CDR2: DFQATT, SNEGSKA (reference sequence). CDR3 sequence (DNA): TGCAGTGCCACGAGGGTCGCCTACAATGAGCAGTTCTTC. Translated, it gives CSATRVAYNEQFF.

This chain uses TRBV7-9 with TRBJ2-1; 9 nucleotides match TRBD2. CDR3 length: 17 residues. Trimming at V came to 0 bases and at J to 4 bases, leaving 7 bases not matched to a gene. Germline V gene sequence: CDR1 SEHNR, CDR2 FQNEAQ (reference sequence). The CDR3 coding sequence is TGTGCCAGCAGCTTAGCCCTAGCGGGACAAATATACAATGAGCAGTTCTTC. As protein: CASSLALAGQIYNEQFF.

In this sample, this clonotype turned up many times. V and J are TRBV12-3 or TRBV12-4 and TRBJ1-4; D is undetermined. The CDR3 length is 13 residues. The V and J ends lost 11 bases and 5 bases respectively, with 15 bases between them. The CDR3 spells CAWNEVRNEKLFF. The CDR3 coding sequence is TGTGCCTGGAATGAAGTGAGAAATGAAAAACTGTTTTTT.

This clonotype has just a few counts. The J gene is TRBJ1-1, the V gene TRBV19; D unresolved. The CDR3 sequence is 12 residues long. V shed 6 bases and J shed 2 bases, with 7 bases lying between them. Germline V gene data show CDR1 as LNHDA and CDR2 as SQIVND (reference sequence). CDR3 region: CASSEVNTEAFF. The DNA for the CDR3 is TGTGCCAGTAGCGAGGTAAACACTGAAGCTTTCTTT.

This clonotype appeared many times. The genes are TRBV4-2 and TRBJ2-1, with D maybe TRBD2 (5 bases). Germline V gives CDR1 LGHNA, CDR2 YNFKEQ. The V end lost 7 bases, the J end lost 4 bases, and 17 bases lay between the germline ends. CDR3 length: 15 residues. DNA for the CDR3: TGTGCCAGCACCAACGGACTTTCGCTTTACAATGAGCAGTTCTTC. It specifies CASTNGLSLYNEQFF.

The chain links TRBV7-8 to TRBJ2-5; unclear D gene. V lost 3 bases and J 1 base, leaving 18 bases between the germline ends. The germline V gene encodes CDR1 SGHVS and CDR2 FQNEAQ. The CDR3 has 17 residues. The CDR3: CASSFSDRTYSQETQYF. The DNA of the CDR3 is TGTGCCAGCAGCTTTTCCGACCGCACCTATTCCCAAGAGACCCAGTACTTC.